This T cell receptor beta chain was profiled in a study of blood T cell repertoires in COVID-19. As for the study in general: Sources were T cells, B-cell-depleted T cells, or PBMCs; the material itself was cDNA or gDNA.

This clone has just one count. How the authors handled the data: Amplification from reference gene primers served as the basis for estimated nucleated cell counts. Clones were read by immunoSEQ multiplex PCR, and TCRdb kept only the in-frame ones, dropping some. V and J calls and clone size come straight from that table; D and trimming were deduced from the DNA. The top ten hold 6.5% to 9.5% of the sample, which has 240,000 or so clones, 81% seen once. Patients at the Seattle site were enrolled during active infection and followed longitudinally. From germline, CDR1 is SGDLS and CDR2 YYNGEE. The CDR3 extends over 11 amino acids. Trimming cost V 3 bases and J 8 bases, with 8 bases left between them.

The rearrangement uses TRBV9 and TRBJ2-5; a possible D gene is TRBD1 (6 bases). What was sequenced was peripheral blood. The clonotype originates from an elderly woman with COVID-19, enrolled during active disease. In DNA form, the CDR3 reads TGTGCCAGCAGCGAGGGGGTCACCCAGTACTTC. It is translated as CASSEGVTQYF.